These T cell receptor beta chains were read from a single sample in a study of cytomegalovirus exposure and HLA in healthy donors. Measured with immunoSEQ multiplex PCR; TCRdb has only the in-frame clones, and not every one. The top ten clones hold 22% of a sample with around 100,000 clones, around 84% of them seen once. The sample comprised PBMCs. These receptors all come from a man aged 25-45 years in good health and CMV-seropositive. Each CDR3 is given with its conserved first and last residue. The D gene is left open where the match is weak. Expanded clones are given a class, and other clones once, few, many or no size at all.

>TRBD1|once|TRBJ2-3|TRBV11-3
TGTGCCAGCAGCTACGAGACAGGGGGTTGGGCAGATACGCAGTATTTT
CASSYETGGWADTQYF
>-|-|TRBJ1-2|TRBV5-6
TGTGCCAGCAGCTTGTTTTGGAGGAACTATGGCTACACCTTC
CASSLFWRNYGYTF
>-|-|TRBJ2-7|TRBV6-5
TGTGCCAGCAGCCCTAGGAGTCCCTACGAGCAGTACTTC
CASSPRSPYEQYF
>-|-|TRBJ2-1|TRBV5-1
TGCGCCACCACCGTCTCCGCTCTGGGCGCCTACAATGAGCAGTTCTTC
CATTVSALGAYNEQFF
>TRBD2|-|TRBJ2-3|TRBV5-4
TGTGCCAGCAGCCCGGACCTAGCGGTAGCTGATACGCAGTATTTT
CASSPDLAVADTQYF
>-|-|TRBJ1-1|TRBV5-1
TGCGCCAGCAGTTTCGAAGGGAGGGGTGAAGCTTTCTTT
CASSFEGRGEAFF
>-|-|TRBJ2-7|TRBV19
TGTGCCAGTAGTATCGCAAGGGGCCCTAACGAGCAGTACTTC
CASSIARGPNEQYF
>-|-|TRBJ2-3|TRBV6-4
TGTGCCAGCAGTTCTAGCATCGCAGATACGCAGTATTTT
CASSSSIADTQYF
>-|-|TRBJ2-5|TRBV5-1
TGCGCCAGCAGCTGGGGCGTCGGGGGCCAAGAGACCCAGTACTTC
CASSWGVGGQETQYF
>-|-|TRBJ1-1|TRBV7-9
TGTGCCAGCTTTTTTGGAGCCACTGAAGCTTTCTTT
CASFFGATEAFF
>-|-|TRBJ2-3|TRBV7-3
TGTGCCAGCAGCCGAAGCGCCGATACGCAGTATTTT
CASSRSADTQYF
>-|-|TRBJ1-1|TRBV15
TGTGCCACCACCTCCGGGGGGGAGAACACTGAAGCTTTCTTT
CATTSGGENTEAFF
>TRBD2|-|TRBJ2-1|TRBV4-1
TGCGCCAGCAGCCGTCGACTAGCGGGGTCCTACAATGAGCAGTTCTTC
CASSRRLAGSYNEQFF
>-|-|TRBJ2-5|TRBV5-8
TGTGCCAGCAGCTTGGGGGACTTTGCGGGGTTAAAAGAGACCCAGTACTTC
CASSLGDFAGLKETQYF
>TRBD1|-|TRBJ2-7|TRBV15
TGTGCCACCAGCAGAGATGATGCAGGGGGACAGGTGAATTCCCCGCTCCCGTACGAGCAGTACTTC
CATSRDDAGGQVNSPLPYEQYF
>-|-|TRBJ1-5|TRBV10-1
TGCGCCAGCAGTGAGTCGAGGCAGGGTCCCAATCAGCCCCAGCATTTT
CASSESRQGPNQPQHF
>TRBD2|once|TRBJ2-7|TRBV7-8
TGTGCCAGCAGCCCTCTAGCGGGGGTGGGTTACGAGCAGTACTTC
CASSPLAGVGYEQYF
>-|-|TRBJ1-2|TRBV5-1
TGCGCCAGCAGCTTGTCCGGGACTGCGGGCGGCTACACCTTC
CASSLSGTAGGYTF
>TRBD2|-|TRBJ2-5|TRBV11-2
TGTGCCAGCAGTCCTAGCGGGGGCTTGGGAGAGACCCAGTACTTC
CASSPSGGLGETQYF
>-|-|TRBJ1-1|TRBV27
TGTGCCAGCAGCTCGGACAGATGGAACACTGAAGCTTTCTTT
CASSSDRWNTEAFF
>-|-|TRBJ2-3|TRBV7-2
TGTGCCAGCAGCTCCCAGCGGGCGGACACAGATACGCAGTATTTT
CASSSQRADTDTQYF
>TRBD1|few|TRBJ2-6|TRBV11-1
TGTGCCAGCAGCCGTCTCTTTACAGGGGGTACGGGGGCCAACGTCCTGACTTTC
CASSRLFTGGTGANVLTF
>TRBD2|-|TRBJ2-3|TRBV30
TGTGCCTGGAGTTCCGGGGCGGGAGCCCCCACAGATACGCAGTATTTT
CAWSSGAGAPTDTQYF
>TRBD1|-|TRBJ1-1|TRBV19
TGTGCCAGTACCGCATCTGCAGGGGGGAACACTGAAGCTTTCTTT
CASTASAGGNTEAFF
>-|few|TRBJ2-5|TRBV6-5
TGTGCCAGCAGTGTAGACGGGGTTCCAGAGACCCAGTACTTC
CASSVDGVPETQYF
>-|-|TRBJ2-1|TRBV14
TGTGCCAGCAGCCAAGATAGAGGAAAGCAGTTCTTC
CASSQDRGKQFF
>-|-|TRBJ2-7|TRBV6-5
TGTGCCAGCAGTTACACCGACAGGTCCTACGAGCAGTACTTC
CASSYTDRSYEQYF
>-|-|TRBJ1-1|TRBV6-4
TGTGCCAGCAGTGGGACGGGAGAGAACACTGAAGCTTTCTTT
CASSGTGENTEAFF
>-|-|TRBJ2-3|TRBV5-1
TGCGCCAGCAGCTTGGGTGGGCTACCGAGCACAGATACGCAGTATTTT
CASSLGGLPSTDTQYF
>TRBD1|few|TRBJ1-5|TRBV30
TGTGCCTGGAGTGTAAAGGTAGCTAGCTGGGACAGGAATCAGCCCCAGCATTTT
CAWSVKVASWDRNQPQHF